Below, 20 T cell receptor beta chains from the same sample are listed, as sequenced in a study of blood T cells in healthy people across ages. A J-beta primer mix and a sample-barcoded 5' primer were used in a second PCR of roughly 6 to 11 cycles. TCRdb itself ran the 5' RACE reads through MiXCR, one entry per CDR3 protein. The sample consists of some 900,000 distinct CDR3 sequences, around 46% of them appearing once. Material for sequencing was blood. Every receptor here comes from a young man in good health.

This chain uses TRBV4-1 with TRBJ1-2, with D possibly being TRBD1 (5 bases). V was trimmed by 4 bases and J by 3 bases, leaving 15 bases between them. Germline values: CDR1 MGHRA, CDR2 YSYEKL. The CDR3 loop spans 15 amino acids. The CDR3 spells CASSPGLTAYYGYTF. In DNA, the CDR3 is TGCGCCAGCAGCCCAGGCCTGACAGCGTACTATGGCTACACCTTC.

CDR3 nucleotide sequence: TGTGCCAGCAGCCCCCGGACTACGGAGACCCAGTACTTC. Translation: CASSPRTTETQYF. The chain is built from TRBV9 and TRBJ2-5; D perhaps matches TRBD2 (6 bases). Germline values: CDR1 SGDLS, CDR2 YYNGEE. V was shortened by 4 bases and J by 5 bases, with 12 bases between the two germline ends. The CDR3 loop spans 13 amino acids.

The J gene is TRBJ2-4, the V gene TRBV3-1; D is ambiguous. Germline V lookup: CDR1 LGHDT, CDR2 YNNKEL (reference sequence). V dropped 4 bases and J dropped 14 bases, with 15 bases sitting between them. This CDR3 is built from 12 residues. The CDR3 DNA sequence: TGTGCCAGCAGCCCCGGGCTTGCGTACAAGTACTTC. Translated: CASSPGLAYKYF.

V usage is TRBV7-9 and J usage is TRBJ2-7; D ambiguous. The CDR3 is 13 amino acids. The germline V and J ends were trimmed by 3 bases and 4 bases, with 10 bases remaining between them. Per the germline V gene, CDR1 is SEHNR and CDR2 is FQNEAQ (reference sequence). The DNA for the CDR3 is TGTGCCAGCAGCTTCGTGGGCCTTTACGAGCAGTACTTC. This gives the protein CASSFVGLYEQYF. Using reference TRBV7-9 and TRBJ2-7 for the parts outside the CDR3, the full variable domain is DTGVSQNPRHKITKRGQNVTFRCDPISEHNRLYWYRQTLGQGPEFLTYFQNEAQLEKSRLLSDRFSAERPKGSFSTLEIQRTEQGDSAMYLCASSFVGLYEQYFGPGTRLTVT.

This clonotype was seen a few times. This chain uses TRBV20-1 with TRBJ2-3, with D perhaps given as TRBD1 or TRBD2 (5 bases each). Trimming shortened V by 6 bases and J by 1 base, and 20 bases separated the two germline ends. The V gene's germline CDR1 is DFQATT and CDR2 SNEGSKA (reference sequence). The CDR3 extends over 16 amino acids. CDR3 protein: CSASPGWDGGTDTQYF. The CDR3 coding sequence is TGCAGTGCCAGTCCGGGTTGGGACGGTGGCACAGATACGCAGTATTTT.

The chain recombines TRBV12-3 or TRBV12-4 with TRBJ1-5; no firm D call. The CDR3 extends over 14 amino acids. Trimming took off 5 bases at V and 5 bases at J, with 13 bases between the two ends. The CDR3 spells CASSPGGIHQPQHF. CDR3 sequence (DNA): TGTGCCAGCAGTCCGGGCGGTATCCATCAGCCCCAGCATTTT.

This clonotype was counted only a few times. This CDR3 is CASSHNNRVNNYGYTF. CDR3 coding DNA: TGTGCCAGCAGCCACAATAACAGGGTGAATAACTATGGCTACACCTTC. The genes are TRBV12-3 or TRBV12-4 and TRBJ1-2; D perhaps matches TRBD1 (6 bases). V was shortened by 6 bases and J by 1 base, with 18 bases between the two germline ends. The CDR3 is 16 residues long.

A word on this clonotype: The junction differs from germline at one of its ends, possibly a read error. This sequence joins TRBV28 and TRBJ2-7, with 14 bases fitting TRBD2. This CDR3 comprises 16 residues. Germline V gene data show CDR1 as MDHEN and CDR2 as SYDVKM. As DNA, the CDR3 is TGTGCCAACAGTGCGGGACTAGCGGGGGTCTACAATGAGCAGTACTTC. This sequence encodes CANSAGLAGVYNEQYF.

This clonotype was observed once. The chain employs TRBV7-7 and TRBJ2-1; 8 bases fit TRBD2. CDR3 length: 14 amino acids. Germline V CDR1 and CDR2: SSHAT, FNYEAQ (reference sequence). V lost 5 bases and J lost 7; bases outside the gene matches: 7. CDR3 region: CASSLSGSQNEQFF. The CDR3 region has the DNA TGTGCCAGCAGCCTGAGCGGGAGTCAGAATGAGCAGTTCTTC.

The V and J genes are TRBV20-1 and TRBJ2-1; 9 nucleotides agree with TRBD2. Trimming cost V 0 bases and J 8 bases; bases outside gene matches: 5. The length of the CDR3 is 14 residues. Germline CDR1 and CDR2: DFQATT and SNEGSKA (reference sequence). CDR3 bases: TGCAGTGCTAGAGACGGCGGGGGGGCTTATGAGCAGTTCTTC. This codes for CSARDGGGAYEQFF.

The chain is built from TRBV7-9 and TRBJ2-3; D is unresolved. The CDR3 runs 15 residues. V gave up 5 bases and J gave up 2 bases, with 14 bases separating them. The germline V gene has CDR1 SEHNR and CDR2 FQNEAQ (reference sequence). This CDR3 is CASSLTYATTDTQYF. CDR3 nucleotide sequence: TGTGCCAGCAGCCTCACCTACGCAACCACAGATACGCAGTATTTT. Together with reference TRBV7-9 and TRBJ2-3, the CDR3 gives the full variable domain: DTGVSQNPRHKITKRGQNVTFRCDPISEHNRLYWYRQTLGQGPEFLTYFQNEAQLEKSRLLSDRFSAERPKGSFSTLEIQRTEQGDSAMYLCASSLTYATTDTQYFGPGTRLTVL.

This chain uses TRBV12-3 or TRBV12-4 with TRBJ2-1; TRBD1 matches at 7 bases. The V segment lost 6 bases and the J segment 6 bases; nucleotides outside the gene matches: 11. The CDR3 totals 15 residues. The CDR3 DNA is TGTGCCAGCAGCGAAAGGACAGGAAAGGGCAATGAGCAGTTCTTC. It encodes CASSERTGKGNEQFF.

This chain links TRBV18 with TRBJ2-6, with unresolved D. CDR1 and CDR2 (germline): KGHSH, LQKENI. V lost 3 bases, J lost 2 bases, and 14 bases lay in between. This CDR3 contains 17 residues. DNA for the CDR3: TGTGCCAGCTCACCGCTCCTCTATGGAACTGGGGCCAACGTCCTGACTTTC. Amino acid sequence: CASSPLLYGTGANVLTF. Supplemented by reference TRBV18 and TRBJ2-6, the full variable domain reads NAGVMQNPRHLVRRRGQEARLRCSPMKGHSHVYWYRQLPEEGLKFMVYLQKENIIDESGMPKERFSAEFPKEGPSILRIQQVVRGDSAAYFCASSPLLYGTGANVLTFGAGSRLTVL.

The chain is built from TRBV4-1 and TRBJ2-2; tentatively, D is TRBD2 (6 bases). The ends were cut back, 2 bases at V and 1 base at J, with 11 bases in the middle. Per the germline V gene, CDR1 is MGHRA and CDR2 is YSYEKL. This CDR3 has 16 amino acids. The CDR3 loop reads CASSQIDGGNTGELFF. The CDR3, as DNA: TGCGCCAGCAGCCAAATTGACGGGGGGAACACCGGGGAGCTGTTTTTT.

The rearrangement uses TRBV27 and TRBJ1-5; D gene unclear. The V end lost 3 bases, the J end lost 1 base, and 10 bases lay between the germline ends. There are 15 residues in the CDR3. Germline-derived CDR1 and CDR2 are MNHEY and SMNVEV (reference sequence). The CDR3 is CASSFRAVSNQPQHF. CDR3 DNA sequence: TGTGCCAGCAGTTTTAGGGCAGTGAGCAATCAGCCCCAGCATTTT.

This clonotype was seen a few times. CDR3 sequence (DNA): TGTGCCATCAGTGTCTTGAGCACAGATACGCAGTATTTT. Protein sequence: CAISVLSTDTQYF. The chain has TRBV10-3 and TRBJ2-3; D call uncertain. Trimming took 4 bases from V and 0 from J, leaving 5 bases between them. The CDR3 length is 13 residues. The germline V gene encodes CDR1 ENHRY and CDR2 SYGVKD.

This clonotype appeared once. This chain joins TRBV24-1 and TRBJ2-1, with D possibly matching TRBD2 (6 bases). Germline lookup yields CDR1 KGHDR and CDR2 SFDVKD. Trimming pared 9 bases from V and 13 bases from J, leaving 15 bases between. The length of the CDR3 is 11 residues. The chain's CDR3 is CATRSGETQFF. DNA of the CDR3: TGTGCCACCCGATCGGGGGAGACCCAGTTCTTC.

V usage is TRBV12-3 or TRBV12-4 and J usage is TRBJ2-1, with a tentative D call TRBD2 (5 bases). V gave up 5 bases and J gave up 9 bases, with 20 bases separating them. The CDR3 is 15 residues long. The CDR3 region has the DNA TGTGCCAGCAGTCCCCGCGGCGGAGGATTAGGTGAGCAGTTCTTC. As protein: CASSPRGGGLGEQFF.

This chain uses TRBV3-1 with TRBJ2-3; 8 nucleotides line up with TRBD2. Trimming took 0 bases from V and 4 from J; bases not matched to a gene: 12. Germline values: CDR1 LGHDT, CDR2 YNNKEL (reference sequence). The CDR3 length is 18 residues. CDR3 sequence (DNA): TGTGCCAGCAGCCAAGATTGGAGCGGGGGAGGAAGGTCAGATACGCAGTATTTT. Translation: CASSQDWSGGGRSDTQYF.

This clonotype has a handful of counts. The chain carries TRBV7-2 and TRBJ2-1; D gene uncertain. The CDR3 covers 16 residues. With 1 base removed from V and 3 bases from J, the gap between germline ends came to 13 bases. CDR1 is SGHTA and CDR2 is FQGNSA in the germline V gene. CDR3 sequence (DNA): TGTGCCAGCAGCTTAGGCCCAGGTCCAGGCTACAATGAGCAGTTCTTC. Its translation: CASSLGPGPGYNEQFF.